Following are 22 T cell receptor beta chains from one sample sequenced in a study of blood T cell repertoires in COVID-19. Profiling relied on immunoSEQ multiplex PCR, and the TCRdb table lists in-frame clones only, not all of them. The table shows some 170,000 clones, with approximately 85% occurring only once. The specimen was peripheral blood. All receptors derive from a man aged 35 to 55 with acute or convalescent COVID-19.

This chain connects TRBV6-5 to TRBJ2-7, with a possible D match to TRBD2 (7 bases). Trimming stripped 6 bases from V and 1 base from J, with 13 bases between. This CDR3 region has 14 residues. Germline lookup yields CDR1 MNHEY and CDR2 SVGAGI. CDR3 bases: TGTGCCAGCAGGGTAGGGGGGGTTTCCTACGAGCAGTACTTC. Translation gives CASRVGGVSYEQYF.

The V gene is TRBV28, the J gene TRBJ1-2; 10 nucleotides match TRBD1. Germline values: CDR1 MDHEN, CDR2 SYDVKM. The trim removed 5 bases at V and 9 bases at J, leaving 9 bases unmatched. The CDR3 contains 14 residues. CDR3 amino acids: CASSPPRDRGSYTF. The CDR3 DNA is TGTGCCAGCAGTCCCCCTCGGGACAGGGGTAGCTACACCTTC.

In this sample, this clone turned up a few times. V is TRBV6-2 or TRBV6-3 and J is TRBJ2-1; TRBD2 agrees at 8 bases. After removal of 4 bases from V and 6 bases from J, the junction contained 8 bases not matched to a gene. Germline values: CDR1 MNHEY, CDR2 SVGEGT. The CDR3 loop spans 15 amino acids. CDR3 nucleotides: TGTGCCAGCAGTTGGCCGTTCCGGGGGGGCAATGAGCAGTTCTTC. Translation gives CASSWPFRGGNEQFF.

A word on this clone: One end of the junction is discordant with germline, which a read error may explain. The chain uses TRBV6-5 and TRBJ2-5, with D possibly TRBD1 on 6 matching bases. The CDR3 has 13 amino acids. Germline V gives CDR1 MNHEY, CDR2 SVGAGI. The CDR3 nucleotides read TGTGCCAGCAGGAGAGACAGGCAAGGGACCCAGTACTTC. The encoded protein is CASRRDRQGTQYF.

This chain joins TRBV19 and TRBJ2-1, with 9 bases fitting TRBD1. CDR3 length: 14 residues. Germline loops: CDR1 LNHDA, CDR2 SQIVND (reference sequence). The V segment lost 3 bases and the J segment 14 bases; nucleotides outside the gene matches: 11. The CDR3 nucleotides are TGTGCCAGTAGTATCGGGACAGGGATTAAGGGTGAGTTCTTC. Amino acid sequence: CASSIGTGIKGEFF.

The chain uses TRBV9 and TRBJ2-1, with 7 bases identical to TRBD2. CDR3 length: 14 amino acids. V trimming: 4 bases; J trimming: 7 bases; junction bases outside the gene matches: 8. Looked up from germline, CDR1 is SGDLS and CDR2 is YYNGEE. As DNA, the CDR3 is TGTGCCAGCAGCCCCCGGGGGGACTTAAATGAGCAGTTCTTC. It encodes CASSPRGDLNEQFF.

The chain carries TRBV3-1 (or the pseudogene TRBV3-2) and TRBJ1-1; tentatively, D is TRBD1 (5 bases). CDR1 LGHDT and CDR2 YNNKEL come from the germline V gene (reference sequence). V was clipped by 1 base and J by 1 base, with 13 bases between them. The CDR3 has 16 amino acids. The CDR3 protein is CASSQAGGGSNTEAFF. As DNA, the CDR3 is TGTGCCAGCAGCCAAGCGGGCGGGGGATCGAACACTGAAGCTTTCTTT.

The CDR3 DNA reads TGTGCCAGCAGCTTAGGAGATCTCTACGAGCAGTACTTC. Translation: CASSLGDLYEQYF. The J gene is TRBJ2-7, the V gene TRBV7-3; D is unresolved. The length of the CDR3 is 13 residues. V lost 2 bases to trimming and J lost 3 bases, with 8 bases between them. Germline-derived CDR1 and CDR2 are SGHTA and FQGTGA. Full variable domain (outside the CDR3, taken from reference TRBV7-3 and TRBJ2-7): GAGVSQTPSNKVTEKGKYVELRCDPISGHTALYWYRQSLGQGPEFLIYFQGTGAADDSGLPNDRFFAVRPEGSVSTLKIQRTERGDSAVYLCASSLGDLYEQYFGPGTRLTVT.

This clone was seen a single time. The chain combines TRBV3-1 (or the pseudogene TRBV3-2) with TRBJ2-3; no firm D call. The germline CDR1 and CDR2 sequences are LGHDT and YNNKEL (reference sequence). The CDR3 covers 13 residues. V was shortened by 5 bases and J by 6 bases, with 12 bases between the two germline ends. CDR3 amino acids: CASSNRLRDTQYF. The CDR3 DNA follows: TGTGCCAGCAGCAATCGACTCCGCGATACGCAGTATTTT.

This chain joins TRBV7-7 and TRBJ2-5; D may be TRBD2 (6 bases). Trimming took off 1 base at V and 5 bases at J, with 14 bases between the two ends. The CDR3 is made up of 15 amino acids. CDR1 SSHAT and CDR2 FNYEAQ come from the germline V gene (reference sequence). The CDR3 region is CASSLDTGVSETQYF. In DNA, the CDR3 is TGTGCCAGCAGCTTAGATACGGGGGTGAGCGAGACCCAGTACTTC.

The count of this clone is one. This sequence joins TRBV28 and TRBJ2-7; TRBD2 matches at 10 bases. Germline V gene sequence: CDR1 MDHEN, CDR2 SYDVKM. This CDR3 has 17 amino acids. Losses at the gene ends were 3 bases for V and 0 bases for J; bases not matched to a gene: 8. This CDR3 is CASSLGAGGTGSYEQYF. CDR3 nucleotide sequence: TGTGCCAGCAGTTTGGGAGCGGGGGGGACCGGCTCCTACGAGCAGTACTTC. The complete variable domain, with remaining parts taken from reference TRBV28 and TRBJ2-7, reads DVKVTQSSRYLVKRTGEKVFLECVQDMDHENMFWYRQDPGLGLRLIYFSYDVKMKEKGDIPEGYSVSREKKERFSLILESASTNQTSMYLCASSLGAGGTGSYEQYFGPGTRLTVT.

The chain has TRBV6-2 or TRBV6-3 and TRBJ1-1; no clear D. This CDR3 has 15 residues. Deletions cut 0 bases from V and 8 bases from J, with 16 bases between. Germline V gives CDR1 MNHEY, CDR2 SVGEGT. CDR3 protein: CASSYSRGYRVEAFF. CDR3 DNA: TGTGCCAGCAGTTACTCGAGAGGGTATAGGGTCGAAGCTTTCTTT.

As concerns this clone: Other nucleotide sequences in the sample specify the same CDR3. CDR3 sequence reads: CASSVGASGGIQETQYF. The CDR3 region has the DNA TGTGCCAGCAGCGTAGGAGCTAGCGGGGGAATCCAAGAGACCCAGTACTTC. The chain employs TRBV9 and TRBJ2-5; 10 nucleotides match TRBD2. V was clipped by 0 bases and J by 1 base; unmatched bases: 6. This CDR3 contains 17 residues. Germline loops: CDR1 SGDLS, CDR2 YYNGEE. Complete variable domain (other parts from reference TRBV9 and TRBJ2-5): DSGVTQTPKHLITATGQRVTLRCSPRSGDLSVYWYQQSLDQGLQFLIQYYNGEERAKGNILERFSAQQFPDLHSELNLSSLELGDSALYFCASSVGASGGIQETQYFGPGTRLLVL.

The chain joins TRBV7-9 to TRBJ1-3; D unclear. Germline V lookup: CDR1 SEHNR, CDR2 FQNEAQ (reference sequence). CDR3 length: 15 residues. V was pared by 6 bases and J by 0 bases, with 12 bases between. The CDR3 reads CASRSSPSSGNTIYF. The CDR3 DNA reads as TGTGCCAGCAGATCGAGCCCAAGCTCTGGAAACACCATATATTTT.

This clone was seen once. The chain links TRBV3-1 (or the pseudogene TRBV3-2) to TRBJ2-4; TRBD2 matches 7 bases. The CDR3 is made up of 17 amino acids. CDR1 and CDR2 (germline): LGHDT, YNNKEL (reference sequence). J lost 1 base, V lost 0 bases, and 6 bases had no gene match. The CDR3 protein is CASSQEVGGWAKNIQYF. In DNA, the CDR3 is TGTGCCAGCAGCCAAGAGGTCGGGGGGTGGGCCAAAAACATTCAGTACTTC.

The chain employs TRBV4-1 and TRBJ2-5, with D uncertain. The germline V and J ends were trimmed by 0 bases and 7 bases, with 3 bases remaining between them. Germline-derived CDR1 and CDR2 are MGHRA and YSYEKL. The CDR3 has 11 residues. CDR3 region: CASSQEATQYF. CDR3 in DNA: TGCGCCAGCAGCCAAGAGGCGACCCAGTACTTC.

The V call is TRBV14, the J call TRBJ1-3; no clear D. V was shortened by 1 base and J by 4 bases, with 8 bases between the two germline ends. The CDR3 consists of 14 residues. The germline CDR1 and CDR2 sequences are SGHDN and FVKESK. The CDR3: CASSQVGRGNTIYF. The CDR3 nucleotides are TGTGCCAGCAGCCAAGTCGGCAGGGGAAACACCATATATTTT.

The chain joins TRBV4-1 to TRBJ2-7, with 8 bases aligning to TRBD1. Per the germline V gene, CDR1 is MGHRA and CDR2 is YSYEKL. This CDR3 region has 15 residues. V lost 5 bases, J lost 3 bases, and 9 bases stayed unmatched. As DNA, the CDR3 is TGCGCCAGCAGCTCCTCCCCCGGACAGGGCTACGAGCAGTACTTC. This encodes CASSSSPGQGYEQYF.

The chain is built from TRBV5-4 and TRBJ2-7; D may be TRBD1 (5 bases). The CDR3 spans 17 residues. Trimming shortened V by 0 bases and J by 3 bases, and 19 bases separated the two germline ends. Germline V gives CDR1 SGHNT, CDR2 YYREEE (reference sequence). CDR3 nucleotide sequence: TGTGCCAGCAGCTTGGCCAAAGCCGTCCAGGGTAGCTACGAGCAGTACTTC. Its protein product is CASSLAKAVQGSYEQYF.

Remarks on this clone: This CDR3 is also generated by other DNA sequences in the sample. J is TRBJ1-2 and V is TRBV18, with D tentatively TRBD1 (5 bases). Germline CDR1 reads KGHSH; CDR2 reads LQKENI. This CDR3 contains 13 residues. Trimming left V 2 bases short and J 3 bases short, with 7 bases between. CDR3 sequence reads: CASSPGQDYGYTF. The CDR3 coding sequence is TGTGCCAGCTCACCAGGACAAGACTATGGCTACACCTTC. Drawing the rest from reference TRBV18 and TRBJ1-2, the complete variable domain is NAGVMQNPRHLVRRRGQEARLRCSPMKGHSHVYWYRQLPEEGLKFMVYLQKENIIDESGMPKERFSAEFPKEGPSILRIQQVVRGDSAAYFCASSPGQDYGYTFGSGTRLTVV.

This clone was observed a handful of times. Here the CDR3 reads CASSVLDGGGTEAFF. The CDR3 DNA reads as TGTGCCAGCAGCGTACTCGATGGGGGCGGCACTGAAGCTTTCTTT. This rearrangement joins TRBV9 to TRBJ1-1, with a tentative D call TRBD1 (6 bases). V lost 1 base and J lost 4, with 14 bases in between. The V gene's germline CDR1 is SGDLS and CDR2 YYNGEE. The CDR3 loop spans 15 amino acids.

The rearrangement uses TRBV10-2 and TRBJ2-1, with 13 bases lining up with TRBD2. The CDR3 contains 19 residues. Germline trimming cut 7 bases from V and 6 bases from J; bases unmatched to any gene: 18. Germline V CDR1 and CDR2: WSHSY, SAAADI. The chain's CDR3 is CASKTGTSGTTRWSNEQFF. DNA of the CDR3: TGCGCCAGCAAGACCGGGACTAGCGGGACTACTCGTTGGTCCAATGAGCAGTTCTTC.